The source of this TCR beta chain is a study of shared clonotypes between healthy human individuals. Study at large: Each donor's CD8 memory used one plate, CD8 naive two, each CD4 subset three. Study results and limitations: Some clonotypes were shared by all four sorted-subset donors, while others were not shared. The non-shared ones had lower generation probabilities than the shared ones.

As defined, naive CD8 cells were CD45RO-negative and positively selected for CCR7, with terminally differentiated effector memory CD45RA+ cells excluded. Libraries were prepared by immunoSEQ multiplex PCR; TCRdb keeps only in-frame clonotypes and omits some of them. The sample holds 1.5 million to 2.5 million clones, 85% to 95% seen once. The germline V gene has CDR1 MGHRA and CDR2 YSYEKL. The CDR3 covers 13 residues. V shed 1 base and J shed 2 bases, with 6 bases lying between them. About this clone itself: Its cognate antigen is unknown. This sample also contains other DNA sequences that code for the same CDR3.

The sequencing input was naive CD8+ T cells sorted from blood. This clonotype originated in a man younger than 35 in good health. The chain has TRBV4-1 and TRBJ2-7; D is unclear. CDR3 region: CASSQGGTYEQYF. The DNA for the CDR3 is TGCGCCAGCAGCCAAGGAGGAACCTACGAGCAGTACTTC.